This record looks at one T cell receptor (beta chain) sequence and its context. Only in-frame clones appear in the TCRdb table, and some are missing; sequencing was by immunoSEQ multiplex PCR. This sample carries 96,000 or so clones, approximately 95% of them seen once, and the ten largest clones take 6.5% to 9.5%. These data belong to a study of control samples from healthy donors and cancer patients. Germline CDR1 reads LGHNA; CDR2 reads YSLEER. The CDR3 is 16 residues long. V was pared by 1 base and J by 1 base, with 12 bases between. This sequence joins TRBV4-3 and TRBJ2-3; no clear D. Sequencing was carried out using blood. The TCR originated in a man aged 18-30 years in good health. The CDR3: CASSQVPGFGTDTQYF. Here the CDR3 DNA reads TGCGCCAGCAGCCAAGTCCCAGGCTTCGGCACAGATACGCAGTATTTT.